This T cell receptor (beta chain) was found in a study of blood T cells in healthy people across ages. Study-wide results and limits: As age increased, TCR beta diversity per million T cells fell in a roughly linear fashion. There were more naive CD4+ cells and higher diversity in long-lived donors than in aged donors.

J lost 4 bases, V lost 4 bases, and 6 bases had no gene match. CDR1 is MGHRA, CDR2 YSYEKL, per germline. This CDR3 contains 15 residues. Each donor supplied roughly 9.1 milliliters of peripheral blood. This clonotype was observed a few times. Its antigen is not identified. Together with a sample-barcoded 5' primer, a J-beta primer mix was included in a second PCR lasting about 6 to 11 cycles. Unique molecular identifiers of 12 random nucleotides labeled each cDNA. MiXCR was run by TCRdb on the 5' RACE reads, yielding one entry per CDR3 protein. This table has 1.5 million to 2 million distinct CDR3 sequences, 28% appearing once.

V is TRBV4-1 and J is TRBJ2-5; 10 nucleotides match TRBD1. The receptor's source is a woman in her twenties or thirties in good health. The specimen was blood. CDR3 nucleotide sequence: TGCGCCAGCAGCCCCTTGACAGGGGGCCGAGAGACCCAGTACTTC. Its protein product is CASSPLTGGRETQYF.